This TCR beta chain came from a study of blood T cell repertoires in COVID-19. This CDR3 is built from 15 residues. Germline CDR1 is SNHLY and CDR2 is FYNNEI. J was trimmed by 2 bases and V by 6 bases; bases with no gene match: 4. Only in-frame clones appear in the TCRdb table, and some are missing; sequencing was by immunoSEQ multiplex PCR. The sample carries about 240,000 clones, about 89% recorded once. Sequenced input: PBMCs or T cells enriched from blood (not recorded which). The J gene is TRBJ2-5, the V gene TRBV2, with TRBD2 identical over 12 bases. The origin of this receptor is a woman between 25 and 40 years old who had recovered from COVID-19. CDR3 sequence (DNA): TGTGCCAGCAGCCTCGGACTAGCGGGGCAAGAGACCCAGTACTTC. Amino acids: CASSLGLAGQETQYF.